This TCR beta chain originates from a study of radiation and T cells in renal cell carcinoma (dated by TCRdb to 2018 to 2020). Turning to the overall study: Samples came from a clinical trial, in which primary renal cell carcinomas received 15 Gy stereotactic body radiation therapy followed by nephrectomy 4 weeks later. In total, 50 to 55 samples underwent TCR beta sequencing: some 26 tumors plus 27 peripheral blood samples. Across all 50 or so samples, over 4,000,000 unique CDR3 nucleotide sequences encoding 2 million to 3 million unique CDR3 amino acid sequences were identified.

This clone was seen a few times. Its antigen is not yet known. No base-level quality is on record; no much larger clone is a single base apart. On the study overall, not on this receptor specifically: The single-armed trial design could not address effects of radiation dose or scheduling on the TCR repertoire. Blood repertoire dynamics were not followed beyond 4 weeks after treatment. Top tumor clonotypes rose in blood from baseline to 2 weeks post-radiation, then contracted by 4 weeks, suggesting transient expansion of tumor-resident clones. No pretreatment tumor biopsies were available, so the baseline intratumoral presence of clonotypes could not be determined.

Following the manufacturer's recommendations, the immunoSEQ kit was used to generate TCR beta libraries from genomic DNA. Library preparation used a first multiplex PCR with proprietary primers, then a second PCR adding unique barcodes, with bead cleanups after each round. Each sample batch included a kit-provided positive control reaction and a negative control reaction. The final libraries were assessed on an Agilent 4200 TapeStation D1000 ScreenTape, pooled by volume, and quantified by qPCR. Sequencing ran on an Illumina NextSeq500 with a MidOutput 150-cycle cartridge, using 156 Read1 and 15 Index1 cycles with kit custom primers. The pooled library was loaded at around 1.1 pM, and 20% PhiX control was spiked in. Under the source paper's analysis protocol: Vendor-processed data were analyzed in R, and a clonotype was defined as all T cells sharing the same CDR3 nucleotide sequence. For clone abundance analyses, frequencies were normalized to the 10,000 most abundant clones in each sample. Public T cell clones, which averaged fewer than five per sample, were excluded before analysis. Tumor-enriched clonotypes and baseline blood-enriched clonotypes were defined as those with an abundance difference of at least 32-fold between compartments. A beta-binomial differential abundance model was used to identify clonotypes that were expanded or contracted between blood time points. Tumor-blood repertoire similarity was measured with the Baroni-Urbani and Buser coefficient, and groups were compared using two-tailed Wilcoxon tests in R. What TCRdb holds here is the immuneACCESS table cut down to in-frame rearrangements. Part of the clones is not present; checked against another copy, under half of the missing clones reflect an unresolved V gene, and the others are unexplained. That table is the source of V, J and clone size, and D and trimming were worked out from the DNA. In this sample the table shows about 150,000 clones, roughly 87% of which occur a single time. The ten biggest clones cover 10% to 15% of the sample.

V is shortened by 8 bases, J by 6 bases, and the region joining them spans 19 bases. The CDR3 contains 14 residues, cysteine and phenylalanine counted. Only the CDR3 region is kept as DNA, spanning 42 bases read in frame from base 1. The germline V gene (reference sequence) supplies CDR1 MNHNY and CDR2 SVGAGI. The intended sense of this specimen's time point label: blood 2 weeks post-SBRT. The label giving this sample's treatment or condition can be read as: 15 Gy SBRT to primary tumor, nephrectomy 4 weeks later. Serial peripheral blood from radiation-treated patients was sampled at baseline, 2 weeks and 4 weeks after SBRT to track tumor-enriched clonotypes. Every patient's renal cell carcinoma showed clear cell pathology. Genomic DNA for TCR sequencing was prepared using the QIAamp DNA Blood Mini Kit (Qiagen). The analyses included just those samples that passed every quality control check.

Source: blood, taken from a patient whose treatment included radiotherapy and nephrectomy. This TCR derives from a woman aged 50 to 65 with renal cell carcinoma. The chain employs TRBV6-6 and TRBJ1-2; a tentative D match to TRBD1 spans 5 bases. The nucleotides are TGTGCCAGCCGAAAATTGGGGGGGGACCATGGCTACACCTTC. It translates as CASRKLGGDHGYTF.